This is a list of T cell receptor beta chains from one sample in a study of blood T cell repertoires in COVID-19. Only in-frame clones appear in the TCRdb table, and some are missing; sequencing was by immunoSEQ multiplex PCR. This table has about 80,000 clones, roughly 82% appearing once. Sequencing was performed on peripheral blood. The receptors come from a man aged 80 or over with acute or convalescent COVID-19. Both conserved end residues are part of each CDR3. Fields, in order: CDR3 protein, D gene, J gene, V gene. The D gene is left open where the match is weak.

CDR3 protein: CASSLAGRRGDQETQYF; D gene: -; J gene: TRBJ2-5; V gene: TRBV5-4
CDR3 protein: CATSRDDGTAIYEQYF; D gene: TRBD1; J gene: TRBJ2-7; V gene: TRBV15
CDR3 protein: CAWTKDRAGNTIYF; D gene: TRBD1; J gene: TRBJ1-3; V gene: TRBV30
CDR3 protein: CASSYIPAGDRAGEQYF; D gene: TRBD1; J gene: TRBJ2-7; V gene: TRBV5-1
CDR3 protein: CASSEQGARYGYTF; D gene: TRBD1; J gene: TRBJ1-2; V gene: TRBV2
CDR3 protein: CASSWASGGNTIYF; D gene: -; J gene: TRBJ1-3; V gene: TRBV13
CDR3 protein: CASSIPGRDTQYF; D gene: -; J gene: TRBJ2-3; V gene: TRBV19
CDR3 protein: CAWSIWSSGNTIYF; D gene: -; J gene: TRBJ1-3; V gene: TRBV30
CDR3 protein: CASSLNREQFF; D gene: -; J gene: TRBJ2-1; V gene: TRBV7-6
CDR3 protein: CASGLIIGQFNEKLFF; D gene: -; J gene: TRBJ1-4; V gene: TRBV12-5
CDR3 protein: CSAYGRWQYF; D gene: -; J gene: TRBJ2-5; V gene: TRBV20-1
CDR3 protein: CASTGLTGAGGRGTQYF; D gene: TRBD2; J gene: TRBJ2-3; V gene: TRBV5-4
CDR3 protein: CASSLDPSGYEQYF; D gene: TRBD2; J gene: TRBJ2-7; V gene: TRBV5-1
CDR3 protein: CASSQDLTDRGPHEQYF; D gene: TRBD1; J gene: TRBJ2-7; V gene: TRBV4-2
CDR3 protein: CASSKGQGAGYTF; D gene: -; J gene: TRBJ1-2; V gene: TRBV21-1
CDR3 protein: CASGARDSMRQPQHF; D gene: TRBD1; J gene: TRBJ1-5; V gene: TRBV19
CDR3 protein: CAIGRGADTDTQYF; D gene: -; J gene: TRBJ2-3; V gene: TRBV10-3
CDR3 protein: CSVLRQGTEKLFF; D gene: TRBD1; J gene: TRBJ1-4; V gene: TRBV29-1
CDR3 protein: CASSLALAAGTHF; D gene: TRBD2; J gene: TRBJ2-5; V gene: TRBV5-6
CDR3 protein: CASSTRRGGGEKLFF; D gene: -; J gene: TRBJ1-4; V gene: TRBV19
CDR3 protein: CASSLGVQGPNQPQHF; D gene: -; J gene: TRBJ1-5; V gene: TRBV5-1
CDR3 protein: CASSEGTGAPVGNTIYF; D gene: TRBD1; J gene: TRBJ1-3; V gene: TRBV6-1
CDR3 protein: CSFRQGTYGYTF; D gene: TRBD1; J gene: TRBJ1-2; V gene: TRBV29-1
CDR3 protein: CASSLGGTRTDTQYF; D gene: -; J gene: TRBJ2-3; V gene: TRBV5-6
CDR3 protein: CASSPKKHDRAANYGYTF; D gene: -; J gene: TRBJ1-2; V gene: TRBV6-6
CDR3 protein: CATSRSADTQYF; D gene: -; J gene: TRBJ2-3; V gene: TRBV15
CDR3 protein: CASREDGRSYEQYF; D gene: -; J gene: TRBJ2-7; V gene: TRBV6-5
CDR3 protein: CASTKGALSTEAFF; D gene: TRBD1; J gene: TRBJ1-1; V gene: TRBV19
CDR3 protein: CASSQDLAGGLDTQYF; D gene: TRBD2; J gene: TRBJ2-3; V gene: TRBV4-2
CDR3 protein: CASSAGGAGNTIYF; D gene: -; J gene: TRBJ1-3; V gene: TRBV9
CDR3 protein: CASSPRDRGHYGYTF; D gene: TRBD1; J gene: TRBJ1-2; V gene: TRBV3-1/TRBV3-2
CDR3 protein: CASSPGMGQLYGYTF; D gene: TRBD1; J gene: TRBJ1-2; V gene: TRBV18
CDR3 protein: CASDRDNEQFF; D gene: -; J gene: TRBJ2-1; V gene: TRBV7-9
CDR3 protein: CASSYSIRTANYGYTF; D gene: -; J gene: TRBJ1-2; V gene: TRBV6-5
CDR3 protein: CASSPRDTYSPLHF; D gene: -; J gene: TRBJ1-6; V gene: TRBV7-9
CDR3 protein: CASRRSGGTGELFF; D gene: TRBD2; J gene: TRBJ2-2; V gene: TRBV27
CDR3 protein: CASSLERGQTEAFF; D gene: TRBD1; J gene: TRBJ1-1; V gene: TRBV7-2
CDR3 protein: CATSRVRGAGEKLFF; D gene: -; J gene: TRBJ1-4; V gene: TRBV15
CDR3 protein: CASSLSGANPDTQYF; D gene: -; J gene: TRBJ2-3; V gene: TRBV27
CDR3 protein: CASSQAVGGANSPLHF; D gene: TRBD1; J gene: TRBJ1-6; V gene: TRBV4-1
CDR3 protein: CASSLAGLAGDTGELFF; D gene: TRBD2; J gene: TRBJ2-2; V gene: TRBV5-4
CDR3 protein: CASSQAGPWSTDTQYF; D gene: -; J gene: TRBJ2-3; V gene: TRBV5-7